This TCR beta chain was sequenced during a study of blood T cell repertoires in COVID-19. Study overall: Samples came from the United States, Italy and Spain, spanning acute and convalescent COVID-19.

The table came from immunoSEQ multiplex PCR; TCRdb's copy has only in-frame clones and leaves some out. The sample contains approximately 330,000 clones, around 90% of which appear only once. Sequencing was done on a sample of peripheral blood. The sequence derives from a middle-aged woman with COVID-19, enrolled during active disease.

This chain's CDR3 is CSASRPGGLDNEQFF. The DNA of the CDR3 is TGCAGTGCTAGTAGGCCCGGGGGGCTCGACAATGAGCAGTTCTTC. This chain links TRBV20-1 with TRBJ2-1; possibly TRBD2 for D (7 bases). The CDR3 consists of 15 residues. The germline CDR1 and CDR2 sequences are DFQATT and SNEGSKA (reference sequence). The ends were cut back, 3 bases at V and 5 bases at J, with 17 bases in the middle.